The next 8 T cell receptor beta chains were all read from a single sample in a study of blood T cells in healthy people across ages. Together with a sample-barcoded 5' primer, a J-beta primer mix was included in a second PCR lasting roughly 7 to 11 cycles. TCRdb independently ran MiXCR on the 5' RACE reads; one entry per CDR3 protein. Of approximately 1,000,000 distinct CDR3 sequences in the sample, 40% to 45% are singletons; the top ten hold about 19%. Material for sequencing was blood. Receptor source: a woman in her sixties in good health.

This clonotype was observed a few times. The V and J genes are TRBV30 and TRBJ2-3, with 10 nucleotides matching TRBD1. This CDR3 has 14 residues. Germline values: CDR1 GTSNPN, CDR2 SVGIG (reference sequence). V gave up 1 base and J gave up 3 bases; unmatched junction bases: 1. DNA of the CDR3: TGTGCCTGGAGTGGGGGACAGGGGACAGATACGCAGTATTTT. Translation: CAWSGGQGTDTQYF.

This chain links TRBV7-9 with TRBJ2-7; D might be TRBD1 (5 bases). Germline CDR1 SEHNR, CDR2 FQNEAQ (reference sequence). CDR3 length: 16 residues. Trimming took off 5 bases at V and 0 bases at J, with 17 bases between the two ends. The CDR3 protein is CASSTNRPRPSYEQYF. As DNA, the CDR3 is TGTGCCAGCAGCACCAACAGGCCCCGGCCCTCCTACGAGCAGTACTTC.

The chain combines TRBV10-3 with TRBJ2-1; D might be TRBD1 or TRBD2, each matching 5 bases. CDR3 size: 14 residues. Germline CDR1 ENHRY, CDR2 SYGVKD. V lost 4 bases and J lost 3, with 10 bases in between. CDR3 residues: CAISGGDGYNEQFF. CDR3 sequence (DNA): TGTGCCATCAGTGGAGGGGACGGCTACAATGAGCAGTTCTTC.

The rearrangement uses TRBV12-3 or TRBV12-4 and TRBJ2-7; TRBD2 agrees at 12 bases. The CDR3 is 15 amino acids. The ends lost 4 bases at V and 4 bases at J; junction bases unmatched: 5. Written as DNA, the CDR3 is TGTGCCAGCAGTTCCCTAGCGGGAGGGGTTTACGAGCAGTACTTC. Amino acid sequence: CASSSLAGGVYEQYF.

The chain links TRBV12-3 or TRBV12-4 to TRBJ1-1; perhaps TRBD1 as D (5 bases). The CDR3 covers 13 residues. Trimming pared 4 bases from V and 11 bases from J, leaving 17 bases between. The CDR3 DNA is TGTGCCAGCAGTTCCGGACAAGGGGTGAGCGCTTTCTTT. As protein: CASSSGQGVSAFF.

This clonotype was observed a handful of times. The chain uses TRBV10-3 and TRBJ2-3, with 7 bases identical to TRBD2. CDR1 is ENHRY, CDR2 SYGVKD, per germline. J lost 1 base, V lost 4 bases, and 2 bases had no gene match. The CDR3 loop spans 14 amino acids. Here the CDR3 reads CAISARERTDTQYF. The CDR3 region has the DNA TGTGCCATCAGTGCGCGGGAGCGCACAGATACGCAGTATTTT.

The genes are TRBV5-1 and TRBJ2-3; D is unclear. Germline lookup yields CDR1 SGHRS and CDR2 YFSETQ. The CDR3 has 13 residues. V shed 5 bases and J shed 1 base, with 8 bases lying between them. The CDR3 DNA reads TGCGCCAGCAGGGGTTTGGGCACAGATACGCAGTATTTT. Encoded protein: CASRGLGTDTQYF.

This clonotype was counted ten times or more. V usage is TRBV27 and J usage is TRBJ2-1; D is uncertain. V was shortened by 2 bases and J by 8 bases, with 4 bases between the two germline ends. The CDR3 length is 11 residues. The germline gives CDR1 MNHEY, CDR2 SMNVEV (reference sequence). The CDR3 sequence is CASSLRDEQFF. DNA for the CDR3: TGTGCCAGCAGTTTAAGGGATGAGCAGTTCTTC.